The 18 T cell receptor beta chains in this list originate from one sample, sequenced in a study of T-cell reconstitution after alpha-beta-depleted transplantation in children. It was with unique molecular identifiers that the TCRbeta library was prepared. MiXCR, applied by TCRdb to the PCR reads, yields one record per CDR3 protein. The sample yields 500,000 to 650,000 distinct CDR3 sequences, approximately 10% seen once. Sequenced material: PBMCs, mostly from graft donor cells, taken 180 days after TCRalphabeta/CD19-depleted stem cell transplant. The receptors originated from a female patient aged 2 to 10 who had a stem cell transplant for aplastic anemia, so the T cells may come from the graft donor.

This clonotype was seen more than once but under ten times. The V and J genes are TRBV19 and TRBJ2-2; TRBD1 matches 12 bases. The CDR3 is 14 amino acids. Trimming cost V 10 bases and J 7 bases; bases outside gene matches: 7. Germline V gene lookup returns CDR1 LNHDA and CDR2 SQIVND (reference sequence). CDR3 residues: CATGTGGAIGELFF. The CDR3 DNA reads TGTGCCACGGGGACAGGGGGCGCGATCGGGGAGCTGTTTTTT.

This clonotype was counted only a few times. The chain carries TRBV28 and TRBJ2-7; unclear D gene. The CDR3 consists of 13 residues. Germline V gives CDR1 MDHEN, CDR2 SYDVKM. Trimming removed 8 bases at V and 0 bases at J, with 11 bases between. CDR3 sequence (DNA): TGTGCCAGCGTTCGGGTAGGCTCCTACGAGCAGTACTTC. It translates to CASVRVGSYEQYF.

The chain couples TRBV19 to TRBJ2-4, with D uncertain. CDR1 is LNHDA and CDR2 is SQIVND in the germline V gene (reference sequence). The CDR3 extends over 15 amino acids. V lost 7 bases and J lost 3, with 16 bases in between. DNA of the CDR3: TGTGCCAGTACCCAGGATGGCCTCAACAAAAACATTCAGTACTTC. Its translation is CASTQDGLNKNIQYF.

This clonotype was seen a handful of times. The chain uses TRBV2 and TRBJ2-3; 7 bases fit TRBD2. The CDR3 is 16 amino acids. The germline V gene has CDR1 SNHLY and CDR2 FYNNEI. The junction had 12 bases not matched to a gene; V was cut back by 8 bases and J by 1 base. CDR3: CASPTGTSARTDTQYF. The CDR3 DNA sequence: TGTGCCAGCCCAACCGGAACTAGCGCCCGCACAGATACGCAGTATTTT. Based on the CDR3 plus reference TRBV2 and TRBJ2-3, the full variable domain is EPEVTQTPSHQVTQMGQEVILRCVPISNHLYFYWYRQILGQKVEFLVSFYNNEISEKSEIFDDQFSVERPDGSNFTLKIRSTKLEDSAMYFCASPTGTSARTDTQYFGPGTRLTVL.

Here the CDR3 reads CASSLGAGTATYEQYF. The CDR3 DNA follows: TGTGCCAGCAGCTTAGGGGCCGGGACAGCGACCTACGAGCAGTACTTC. The chain employs TRBV7-6 and TRBJ2-7, with TRBD1 matching over 7 bases. The CDR3 is 16 amino acids. Germline V gene data show CDR1 as SGHVS and CDR2 as FNYEAQ. J was trimmed by 2 bases and V by 1 base; bases with no gene match: 8.

This clonotype has ten or more counts. The gene calls are TRBV28 and TRBJ2-7; 10 bases match TRBD2. The V gene's germline CDR1 is MDHEN and CDR2 SYDVKM. This CDR3 is built from 15 residues. With V trimmed by 2 bases and J by 4 bases, 5 bases remained unmatched. CDR3 DNA sequence: TGTGCCAGCAGTTTAAGTCTAGCGGGAGCTTACGAGCAGTACTTC. This sequence encodes CASSLSLAGAYEQYF.

The rearrangement links TRBV18 to TRBJ2-7, with 7 bases fitting TRBD1. This CDR3 has 15 amino acids. Looked up from germline, CDR1 is KGHSH and CDR2 is LQKENI. J lost 0 bases, V lost 6 bases, and 8 bases had no gene match. The CDR3 loop reads CASSLDRISSYEQYF. The CDR3 bases are TGTGCCAGCTCTCTGGACAGGATCAGCTCCTACGAGCAGTACTTC. The full variable domain, rest sourced from reference TRBV18 and TRBJ2-7, is NAGVMQNPRHLVRRRGQEARLRCSPMKGHSHVYWYRQLPEEGLKFMVYLQKENIIDESGMPKERFSAEFPKEGPSILRIQQVVRGDSAAYFCASSLDRISSYEQYFGPGTRLTVT.

This sequence joins TRBV3-1 and TRBJ2-7; 10 nucleotides match TRBD2. Trimming removed 1 base from V and 3 bases from J; junction bases left unmatched: 6. The CDR3 length is 16 residues. Germline values: CDR1 LGHDT, CDR2 YNNKEL (reference sequence). The CDR3 loop reads CASSQASSGRYYEQYF. In DNA, the CDR3 is TGTGCCAGCAGCCAAGCTAGTAGCGGGAGGTACTACGAGCAGTACTTC.

This chain links TRBV4-3 with TRBJ2-2; D unresolved. The germline V and J ends were trimmed by 0 bases and 4 bases, with 12 bases remaining between them. This CDR3 has 16 amino acids. Germline V CDR1 and CDR2: LGHNA, YSLEER. DNA for the CDR3: TGCGCCAGCAGCCAAGAGGGCTTATACCCCACCGGGGAGCTGTTTTTT. Translated, it gives CASSQEGLYPTGELFF.

The sample holds a few counts of this clonotype. The V gene is TRBV19, the J gene TRBJ2-1; D may be TRBD2 (5 bases). V was cut by 7 bases and J by 0 bases, with 13 bases left in between. The CDR3 has 15 amino acids. From germline, CDR1 is LNHDA and CDR2 SQIVND (reference sequence). The CDR3 is CASTGFRGSYNEQFF. The CDR3 region has the DNA TGTGCCAGTACGGGGTTTCGAGGCTCCTACAATGAGCAGTTCTTC.

The chain uses TRBV20-1 and TRBJ2-1; D ambiguous. V was shortened by 6 bases and J by 5 bases, with 14 bases between the two germline ends. This CDR3 comprises 13 residues. Looked up from germline, CDR1 is DFQATT and CDR2 is SNEGSKA (reference sequence). CDR3 protein: CSAGTRVHNEQFF. The DNA of the CDR3 is TGCAGTGCCGGAACAAGGGTCCACAATGAGCAGTTCTTC.

The genes are TRBV12-3 or TRBV12-4 and TRBJ1-1; 7 nucleotides line up with TRBD1. After removal of 5 bases from V and 3 bases from J, the junction contained 9 bases not matched to a gene. This CDR3 contains 15 residues. The CDR3 DNA follows: TGTGCCAGCAGTCCCGAACAGGGGTGGTACACTGAAGCTTTCTTT. Protein product: CASSPEQGWYTEAFF.

This chain uses TRBV7-2 with TRBJ2-3; 7 bases align to TRBD2. Germline CDR1 is SGHTA and CDR2 is FQGNSA. Germline trimming cut 5 bases from V and 3 bases from J; bases unmatched to any gene: 11. This CDR3 contains 16 residues. The CDR3: CASSALGRAETDTQYF. CDR3 nucleotides: TGTGCCAGCAGCGCCTTAGGGAGGGCCGAGACAGATACGCAGTATTTT.

The DNA for the CDR3 is TGTGCCAGCACCCCCAGCGTAATGGATGGGGTCAGCAATGAGCAGTTCTTC. This translates into CASTPSVMDGVSNEQFF. J is TRBJ2-1 and V is TRBV27; D is unclear. Trimming cost V 7 bases and J 6 bases, with 25 bases left between them. The CDR3 has 17 amino acids. The germline V gene has CDR1 MNHEY and CDR2 SMNVEV (reference sequence).

This clonotype was observed at least ten times. The chain employs TRBV12-3 or TRBV12-4 and TRBJ2-7, with TRBD2 as a possible D gene (5 bases). There are 14 residues in the CDR3. Trimming took 5 bases from V and 3 from J, leaving 14 bases between them. Here the CDR3 reads CASSPSLGSYEQYV. CDR3 nucleotide sequence: TGTGCCAGCAGTCCCTCATTGGGGAGCTACGAGCAGTACGTC.

The table lists this clonotype with a few counts. The V gene is TRBV12-3 or TRBV12-4, the J gene TRBJ2-2; 16 bases agree with TRBD2. The CDR3 contains 20 residues. V lost 2 bases to trimming and J lost 5 bases; unmatched junction nucleotides: 11. CDR3 sequence: CASSLSRGTSGRAGTGELFF. For the CDR3, the DNA is TGTGCCAGCAGTTTAAGCCGGGGGACTAGCGGGAGGGCCGGGACCGGGGAGCTGTTTTTT.

This clonotype was recorded many times. The chain recombines TRBV5-5 with TRBJ2-1; TRBD2 agrees at 13 bases. CDR1 is SGHKS, CDR2 YYEKEE, per germline (reference sequence). This CDR3 has 16 residues. V shed 0 bases, J shed 5 bases, and the junction held 2 bases outside the gene matches. The CDR3 DNA reads as TGTGCCAGCAGCTTGGGAGGACTAGCGGGGGACAATGAGCAGTTCTTC. Residues: CASSLGGLAGDNEQFF.

This chain uses TRBV20-1 with TRBJ1-4, with D possibly TRBD1 on 5 matching bases. Germline V gives CDR1 DFQATT, CDR2 SNEGSKA (reference sequence). The CDR3 is 13 amino acids. The ends were cut back, 4 bases at V and 10 bases at J, with 16 bases in the middle. Here the CDR3 reads CSAKGQGLRKLFF. The CDR3 coding sequence is TGCAGTGCTAAGGGTCAGGGCCTCCGAAAACTGTTTTTT.